This is a list of T cell receptor beta chains from one sample in a study of blood T cells in healthy people across ages. TCRdb reprocessed the 5' RACE reads via MiXCR and lists one record per CDR3 protein. The sample carries about 780,000 distinct CDR3 sequences, about half recorded once. Source material: blood. These receptors were obtained from an elderly man in good health. The CDR3 runs from the conserved cysteine through the conserved F or W.

j_gene,v_gene,CDR3aa
TRBJ2-3,TRBV4-1,CASSRGDELSTDTQYF
NA,TRBV6-5,CASSKDRSEETQYF
TRBJ1-2,TRBV6-5,CASRTTGTNYGYTF
TRBJ2-1,TRBV12-3/TRBV12-4,CASSSILWREGTEQFF
TRBJ2-3,TRBV2,CASSVNSGRGLDTQYF
TRBJ2-1,TRBV27,CASKGSLLYNEQFF
TRBJ1-6,TRBV4-3,CASGQEGQGNSPPHF
NA,TRBV20-1,CSARVQGRPGTQYF
TRBJ2-7,TRBV29-1,CSIDLAGSSYEQYF
TRBJ1-2,TRBV24-1,CATKAAGGSGYTF
TRBJ2-7,TRBV28,CASRSDRGGYEQYF
TRBJ2-7,TRBV20-1,CSARRASGSKEQYF
TRBJ1-1,TRBV6-2/TRBV6-3,CASTEIRGAAFF
TRBJ2-7,TRBV11-1,CASSRSGGPLYEQYF
TRBJ2-1,TRBV27,CASSLWGTPQFF
TRBJ2-5,TRBV5-1,CASSVMLGETQYF
NA,TRBV11-3,CASSSIPYNEQYF
TRBJ1-4,TRBV12-3/TRBV12-4,CASRTSARAGEKLFF
TRBJ1-5,TRBV12-3/TRBV12-4,CASSSSDRGVHQPQHF
TRBJ2-4,TRBV5-1,CASSSTGTGGSIAKNIQYF
TRBJ2-3,TRBV7-2,CASSPLGGAGDTQYF
TRBJ2-1,TRBV2,CASSERGGLNNEQFF
TRBJ2-3,TRBV20-1,CSARTSGRATDAQYF
TRBJ1-1,TRBV29-1,CSCSSVGTEAFF
TRBJ2-1,TRBV7-3,CASSLLPGAKGNEQFF
TRBJ1-4,TRBV29-1,CSVLTTNEKLFF
TRBJ2-1,TRBV20-1,CSASPRRMAGLLDKQFF
TRBJ1-5,TRBV4-2,CASQDLGGLPQHF
TRBJ2-7,TRBV28,CASSGPLRTGSFNEQYF
TRBJ2-7,TRBV20-1,CSARVGQGGLEQYF
TRBJ1-2,TRBV10-2,CASSESWFADGYTF
TRBJ2-1,TRBV7-2,CASSVDRFNEQFF
TRBJ2-1,TRBV5-1,CASSYSGRVLEQFF
TRBJ2-1,TRBV7-9,CASSPDSHEQFF
TRBJ2-3,TRBV7-2,CASGPGGRTDTQYF
TRBJ2-2,TRBV20-1,CSARAVVTSGSNTGELFF
TRBJ2-3,TRBV21-1,CASSKARPSGRFTDTQYF
NA,TRBV20-1,CSAPGQGYNEQYF
TRBJ2-2,TRBV7-2,CASSLASLGGNTGELFF
TRBJ2-3,TRBV6-5,CACRYSGTGGPDTQYF
TRBJ2-1,TRBV4-2,CAAGASGRVAGNEQFF